These T cell receptor beta chains were read from a single sample in a study of CD8+ T cells in alopecia areata. Method: immunoSEQ multiplex PCR; TCRdb's copy keeps in-frame clones and lacks some. Altogether about 12,000 clones are present, about 56% being singletons, with the ten largest covering under 15%. The sequenced sample was skin. The receptors were gathered from a human donor with alopecia areata. Both conserved end residues are part of each CDR3. Fields, in order: J gene, clone size, V gene, D gene, CDR3 protein, CDR3 DNA. D genes are given only for firm matches. Clone size appears in some rows only: once, few, many, or a class for an expanded clone.

J: TRBJ1-2
size: NA
V: TRBV6-5
D: NA
CDR3: CASSPRGGGYTF
DNA: TGTGCCAGCAGTCCGCGGGGAGGGGGCTACACCTTC

J: TRBJ2-3
size: NA
V: TRBV19
D: NA
CDR3: CASTPTLDYGRWGTDTQYF
DNA: TGTGCCAGTACCCCTACCCTAGACTACGGCCGGTGGGGCACAGATACGCAGTATTTT

J: TRBJ2-1
size: NA
V: TRBV28
D: NA
CDR3: CASSLWANEQFF
DNA: TGTGCCAGCAGTTTATGGGCCAATGAGCAGTTCTTC

J: TRBJ2-3
size: NA
V: TRBV6-4
D: TRBD2
CDR3: CASSDSSGGADTQYF
DNA: TGTGCCAGCAGTGACTCGAGCGGGGGGGCAGATACGCAGTATTTT

J: TRBJ2-5
size: medium-sized
V: TRBV28
D: TRBD2
CDR3: CASILRGEGEETQYF
DNA: TGTGCCAGCATCCTCCGCGGGGAGGGTGAGGAGACCCAGTACTTC

J: TRBJ2-1
size: NA
V: TRBV9
D: NA
CDR3: CASSGGGPQGYEQFF
DNA: TGTGCCAGCAGCGGGGGTGGCCCCCAGGGTTACGAGCAGTTCTTC

J: TRBJ1-1
size: few
V: TRBV27
D: NA
CDR3: CASSLSIRNTEAFF
DNA: TGTGCCAGCAGTTTATCGATAAGGAACACTGAAGCTTTCTTT

J: TRBJ2-1
size: NA
V: TRBV5-1
D: TRBD2
CDR3: CASSPEVLAGGGEQFF
DNA: TGCGCCAGCAGCCCGGAGGTTTTAGCGGGAGGGGGAGAGCAGTTCTTC

J: TRBJ2-1
size: NA
V: TRBV11-2
D: NA
CDR3: CASSLDWRSEQFF
DNA: TGTGCCAGCAGCTTAGATTGGCGGTCTGAGCAGTTCTTC

J: TRBJ1-1
size: once
V: TRBV6-5
D: NA
CDR3: CASSYSFGSLEAFF
DNA: TGTGCCAGCAGTTACTCGTTCGGATCCCTTGAAGCTTTCTTT

J: TRBJ2-2
size: NA
V: TRBV6-5
D: NA
CDR3: CASKMGGAGELFF
DNA: TGTGCCAGCAAGATGGGGGGTGCCGGGGAGCTGTTTTTT

J: TRBJ2-2
size: NA
V: TRBV5-4
D: TRBD2
CDR3: CASSRRTSSNTGELFF
DNA: TGTGCCAGCAGCCGGCGGACTAGTTCGAACACCGGGGAGCTGTTTTTT

J: TRBJ1-1
size: NA
V: TRBV5-1
D: TRBD1
CDR3: CASSLSQTGGAGEAFF
DNA: TGCGCCAGCAGCCTTTCTCAGACAGGGGGCGCGGGGGAAGCTTTCTTT